This TCR beta chain was found in a study of blood T cells in healthy people across ages. About this clonotype: Its antigen remains unknown.

A second PCR of roughly 7 to 11 cycles used a sample-barcoded 5' primer and a J-beta primer mix. Every single cDNA molecule received a tag from a template-switch adaptor with 12 random nucleotides. Each CDR3 protein is one row after TCRdb ran MiXCR on the 5' RACE reads. The table lists some 1.5 million distinct CDR3 sequences, approximately 42% of them singletons. Findings of the study overall: Strong correlation was found linking TCR beta diversity to naive T cell percentage. While age rose, TCR beta diversity per million T cells dropped in a roughly linear way. Diversity estimates from one million T cells were considered underestimates.

This CDR3 has 13 amino acids. Germline V gene lookup returns CDR1 KGHDR and CDR2 SFDVKD. V was shortened by 4 bases and J by 3 bases, with 6 bases between the two germline ends. V gene TRBV24-1 combines with J gene TRBJ2-1; perhaps TRBD1 as D (5 bases). Sequencing was done on a sample of blood. The receptor's source is a woman aged 18 to 35 in good health. CDR3 DNA: TGTGCCACCAGTGAGCAGGGCTACAATGAGCAGTTCTTC. It translates to CATSEQGYNEQFF.